The table lists the clone carrying this T cell receptor beta chain with a few counts. Antigen unknown. The data were taken from a study of T cell repertoires in cytomegalovirus infection. Turning to the study itself: Recently identified HLA-C-restricted CMV epitopes were among the peptides used. The public TCR beta signatures pointed to both CMV infection and matching HLA type.

CDR3 size: 15 residues. With V trimmed by 4 bases and J by 3 bases, 5 bases remained unmatched. CDR1 is SGHTA, CDR2 FQGNSA, per germline. From the reads, TCRdb called clonotypes with MiXCR, one entry per CDR3 protein. The sample lists about 570,000 distinct CDR3 sequences; 40% were seen once. Study-level points and caveats: Clonotypes of TCR beta that were HLA-C-restricted and CMV-specific dominated the ex vivo response.

The receptor was isolated from a human donor in good health (CMV status not recorded). Some clones in this sample may be carry-over from other donors' samples. Sequencing was performed on cultured PBMCs, taken from culture after CMV antigen stimulation. The chain combines TRBV7-2 with TRBJ2-7, with 11 bases fitting TRBD1. In DNA, the CDR3 is TGTGCCAGCAGCTCCGGGACAGGGGGGGTCTACGAGCAGTACTTC. Residues: CASSSGTGGVYEQYF. Full variable domain (missing parts from reference TRBV7-2 and TRBJ2-7): GAGVSQSPSNKVTEKGKDVELRCDPISGHTALYWYRQSLGQGLEFLIYFQGNSAPDKSGLPSDRFSAERTGGSVSTLTIQRTQQEDSAVYLCASSSGTGGVYEQYFGPGTRLTVT.